Reported below is one TCR beta chain. Its antigen is unknown. This sample was included in a study of shared clonotypes between healthy human individuals. Across the study: Aged 18 to 49, the donors were a couple of women and three men. Researchers assigned three CD4 naive, three CD4 memory, two CD8 naive and one CD8 memory plate to each donor. The study's findings and limits: It was the non-shared clonotypes that had lower generation probabilities than clonotypes shared by all four donors.

TCRdb's copy holds only in-frame clones and misses some; the assay was immunoSEQ multiplex PCR. The table lists about 2.1 million clones, under 95% of them singletons, with around 1.7% in the top ten. Only CD45RO-negative cells positively selected for CCR7 counted as naive CD8 cells, so terminally differentiated effector memory CD45RA+ cells were excluded. The sequenced sample consisted of naive CD8+ T cells from PBMCs. This TCR was recovered from a man between 18 and 35 years old in good health. Some clones in this sample may be carry-over from other donors' samples.

CDR3 nucleotides: TGTGCCAGTACGAGGGGGGGCCTAATCTCTGGGGCCAACGTCCTGACTTTC. This encodes CASTRGGLISGANVLTF. This rearrangement joins TRBV19 to TRBJ2-6; a possible D gene is TRBD2 (7 bases). Looked up from germline, CDR1 is LNHDA and CDR2 is SQIVND (reference sequence). V lost 7 bases to trimming and J lost 0 bases, with 16 bases between them. The CDR3 runs 17 residues.